This T cell receptor (beta chain) was captured in a study of shared clonotypes between healthy human individuals. The study drew its donors from healthy HIV-negative adults without recent acute infections or vaccinations. Negatively enriched CD4+ T cells were divided by CD45RA into naive and memory. Study findings and constraints: Naive subsets tended to show greater estimated richness than memory subsets.

The table came from immunoSEQ multiplex PCR; TCRdb's copy has only in-frame clones and leaves some out. The sample lists about 710,000 clones; about two thirds were seen once. Concerning this clone itself: The antigen remains undetermined.

The CDR3 totals 14 residues. V gave up 7 bases and J gave up 5 bases; unmatched junction bases: 10. Per germline, CDR1 LNHDA and CDR2 SQIVND (reference sequence). This sequence was found in a woman aged 25 to 39 in good health. Sequenced sample: memory CD4+ T cells sorted from blood. The subset here: CD45RA-negative fraction. V gene TRBV19 combines with J gene TRBJ1-2, with 7 bases fitting TRBD1. The CDR3 DNA follows: TGTGCCAGTAAAAGACACGGGACAGCATATGGCTACACCTTC. Translated: CASKRHGTAYGYTF.